The 24 T cell receptor beta chains given below trace back to one sample, sequenced in a study of OX40 agonist ivuxolimab in advanced cancers. Clones were read by immunoSEQ multiplex PCR, and TCRdb kept only the in-frame ones, dropping some. Of 77,000 or so clones in the sample, around 86% were seen once. This sample comprised CD4+ or CD8+ T cells sorted from blood, obtained in a trial of the OX40 agonist ivuxolimab. These receptors were obtained from an adult with an advanced solid tumor such as melanoma, head and neck, liver or kidney cancer.

The chain is built from TRBV9 and TRBJ2-3, with TRBD2 matching 12 bases. The germline V gene has CDR1 SGDLS and CDR2 YYNGEE. V shed 2 bases and J 6 bases; nucleotides not matched to a gene: 4. The CDR3 spans 15 residues. The CDR3 reads CASSVPSGGGDTQYF. CDR3 coding DNA: TGTGCCAGCAGCGTCCCTAGCGGGGGGGGTGATACGCAGTATTTT.

The V call is TRBV7-2, the J call TRBJ1-6; 7 nucleotides align to TRBD1. With 6 bases clipped from V and 7 bases from J, the junction kept 9 bases outside the gene matches. Germline CDR1 reads SGHTA; CDR2 reads FQGNSA. CDR3 length equals 15 residues. The CDR3 reads CASSEQGSNNSPLHF. The CDR3 nucleotides read TGTGCCAGCAGTGAACAGGGGAGTAACAATTCACCCCTCCACTTT.

This chain joins TRBV6-5 and TRBJ1-2, with 7 bases that match TRBD1. CDR3 length: 12 residues. Germline V gives CDR1 MNHEY, CDR2 SVGAGI. V shed 4 bases and J 9 bases; nucleotides not matched to a gene: 5. The CDR3, as DNA: TGTGCCAGCAGTTCCGGGACAGCCCGCTACACCTTC. It specifies CASSSGTARYTF.

V gene TRBV4-1 combines with J gene TRBJ1-5, with 9 bases aligning to TRBD1. V dropped 0 bases and J dropped 9; count of bases not matched to a gene: 18. The CDR3 has 19 residues. Germline V gives CDR1 MGHRA, CDR2 YSYEKL. The CDR3 DNA reads TGCGCCAGCAGCCAAGATTTCCCCTCGATTGGGACAGGGTCAGGGCCCCAGCATTTT. Protein: CASSQDFPSIGTGSGPQHF.

The chain is built from TRBV5-1 and TRBJ2-3, with 7 bases identical to TRBD1. Germline V CDR1 and CDR2: SGHRS, YFSETQ. The CDR3 is 14 residues long. V lost 0 bases, J lost 6 bases, and 4 bases stayed unmatched. The CDR3 bases are TGCGCCAGCAGCTTGGACAGGGGTGAGGATACGCAGTATTTT. Protein sequence: CASSLDRGEDTQYF.

The chain is built from TRBV5-1 and TRBJ2-7; 7 bases are a match to TRBD1. This CDR3 spans 15 amino acids. Germline CDR1 reads SGHRS; CDR2 reads YFSETQ. V shed 4 bases, J shed 1 base, and the junction held 8 bases outside the gene matches. The CDR3: CASSRLGTESYEQYF. In DNA, the CDR3 is TGCGCCAGCAGCCGGTTGGGGACAGAGTCCTACGAGCAGTACTTC. Combining the CDR3 with reference TRBV5-1 and TRBJ2-7 gives the whole variable domain KAGVTQTPRYLIKTRGQQVTLSCSPISGHRSVSWYQQTPGQGLQFLFEYFSETQRNKGNFPGRFSGRQFSNSRSEMNVSTLELGDSALYLCASSRLGTESYEQYFGPGTRLTVT.

This chain links TRBV30 with TRBJ1-6; perhaps TRBD1 as D (5 bases). The V gene's germline CDR1 is GTSNPN and CDR2 SVGIG (reference sequence). The CDR3 loop spans 14 amino acids. Trimming left V 8 bases short and J 7 bases short, with 18 bases between. Written as DNA, the CDR3 is TGTGCCGGGGTAAGGGGCCAAGGGAATTCACCCCTCCACTTT. Translated, it gives CAGVRGQGNSPLHF. Together with reference TRBV30 and TRBJ1-6, the CDR3 gives the full variable domain: SQTIHQWPATLVQPVGSPLSLECTVEGTSNPNLYWYRQAAGRGLQLLFYSVGIGQISSEVPQNLSASRPQDRQFILSSKKLLLSDSGFYLCAGVRGQGNSPLHFGNGTRLTVT.

The chain carries TRBV6-5 and TRBJ1-2; 7 bases are a match to TRBD1. CDR1 is MNHEY, CDR2 SVGAGI, per germline. The CDR3 has 13 amino acids. V gave up 7 bases and J gave up 4 bases; unmatched junction bases: 6. This CDR3 reads CASTQGQTYGYTF. The CDR3 DNA is TGTGCCAGCACTCAGGGACAGACCTATGGCTACACCTTC.

CDR3 bases: TGTGCCAGCAGCCCTGACACCGAATGGGGAAGGGGCTACACCTTC. Translated: CASSPDTEWGRGYTF. V usage is TRBV9 and J usage is TRBJ1-2; D is uncertain. With 4 bases removed from V and 8 bases from J, the gap between germline ends came to 21 bases. Per germline, CDR1 SGDLS and CDR2 YYNGEE. The CDR3 is 15 amino acids. Full variable domain (outside the CDR3, taken from reference TRBV9 and TRBJ1-2): DSGVTQTPKHLITATGQRVTLRCSPRSGDLSVYWYQQSLDQGLQFLIQYYNGEERAKGNILERFSAQQFPDLHSELNLSSLELGDSALYFCASSPDTEWGRGYTFGSGTRLTVV.

This rearrangement joins TRBV19 to TRBJ1-2; 8 nucleotides agree with TRBD1. V shed 7 bases and J 11 bases; nucleotides not matched to a gene: 12. From germline, CDR1 is LNHDA and CDR2 SQIVND (reference sequence). The CDR3 has 13 amino acids. CDR3 loop: CASTSSWTGTYTF. The CDR3 DNA reads TGTGCCAGTACCTCTTCCTGGACAGGGACTTACACCTTC.

The J gene is TRBJ2-3, the V gene TRBV18, with D unclear. This CDR3 comprises 15 residues. Trimming pared 7 bases from V and 4 bases from J, leaving 18 bases between. Germline CDR1 KGHSH, CDR2 LQKENI. CDR3 nucleotides: TGTGCCAGCTGCCCCTTACCGGCCAGCCCAGATACGCAGTATTTT. This sequence encodes CASCPLPASPDTQYF.

The genes are TRBV2 and TRBJ2-6, with D maybe TRBD1 (6 bases). Germline V lookup: CDR1 SNHLY, CDR2 FYNNEI. Trimming removed 3 bases at V and 0 bases at J, with 9 bases between. CDR3 length: 16 residues. The CDR3 nucleotides are TGTGCCAGCAGTGAGCAGGGGCCCTCTGGGGCCAACGTCCTGACTTTC. This codes for CASSEQGPSGANVLTF.

The chain joins TRBV19 to TRBJ1-1; possible D gene TRBD1, 5 bases. V lost 6 bases to trimming and J lost 4 bases, with 12 bases between them. The CDR3 loop spans 13 amino acids. The germline CDR1 and CDR2 sequences are LNHDA and SQIVND (reference sequence). The CDR3: CASSSRVGTEAFF. DNA of the CDR3: TGTGCCAGTAGCTCCAGGGTCGGCACTGAAGCTTTCTTT.

The V gene is TRBV18, the J gene TRBJ2-5; the D gene is possibly TRBD1 (6 bases). Germline V gene lookup returns CDR1 KGHSH and CDR2 LQKENI. CDR3 length: 14 residues. With 3 bases removed from V and 5 bases from J, the gap between germline ends came to 13 bases. CDR3 region: CASSPTGLGETQYF. CDR3 nucleotide sequence: TGTGCCAGCTCACCTACAGGGCTGGGCGAGACCCAGTACTTC.

The chain links TRBV4-1 to TRBJ2-5; possibly TRBD2 for D (6 bases). The V end was cut by 1 base, the J end by 1 base, with 10 bases between. The germline V gene has CDR1 MGHRA and CDR2 YSYEKL. CDR3 length equals 15 residues. In DNA form, the CDR3 reads TGCGCCAGCAGCCAAGGCGCGGGGTTCCAAGAGACCCAGTACTTC. Amino acid sequence: CASSQGAGFQETQYF.

This clone was seen once. The rearrangement links TRBV29-1 to TRBJ1-1, with TRBD1 identical over 7 bases. CDR1 and CDR2 from the germline V gene are SQVTM and ANQGSEA. V shed 7 bases and J 11 bases; nucleotides not matched to a gene: 10. The CDR3 runs to 11 residues. CDR3 residues: CSALTGARAFF. CDR3 nucleotide sequence: TGCAGCGCCCTAACAGGGGCCAGGGCTTTCTTT.

This rearrangement joins TRBV7-8 to TRBJ1-1; D is perhaps TRBD1 (5 bases). Deletions cut 5 bases from V and 0 bases from J, with 13 bases between. Looked up from germline, CDR1 is SGHVS and CDR2 is FQNEAQ. This CDR3 has 15 residues. The CDR3, as DNA: TGTGCCAGCAGCCCCGGGGGACGTATGAACACTGAAGCTTTCTTT. Its protein is CASSPGGRMNTEAFF.

The chain carries TRBV28 and TRBJ1-1; D may be TRBD1 (5 bases). V was trimmed by 5 bases and J by 4 bases, leaving 8 bases between them. The length of the CDR3 is 12 residues. The germline CDR1 and CDR2 sequences are MDHEN and SYDVKM. The CDR3 spells CASSQGSTEAFF. The CDR3 bases are TGTGCCAGCAGTCAGGGTAGCACTGAAGCTTTCTTT.

The chain recombines TRBV28 with TRBJ1-6, with D maybe TRBD1 (5 bases). The germline V and J ends were trimmed by 4 bases and 7 bases, with 8 bases remaining between them. There are 13 residues in the CDR3. The germline gives CDR1 MDHEN, CDR2 SYDVKM. In nucleotides, the CDR3 is TGTGCCAGCAGTTGGGACCCAAATTCACCCCTCCACTTT. Translation: CASSWDPNSPLHF. The variable domain in full, with the rest retrieved from reference TRBV28 and TRBJ1-6, is DVKVTQSSRYLVKRTGEKVFLECVQDMDHENMFWYRQDPGLGLRLIYFSYDVKMKEKGDIPEGYSVSREKKERFSLILESASTNQTSMYLCASSWDPNSPLHFGNGTRLTVT.

In its sample, this clone was seen once. V is TRBV6-6 and J is TRBJ1-5, with D uncertain. Germline assignment: CDR1 MNHNY and CDR2 SVGAGI (reference sequence). V lost 7 bases and J 7 bases, leaving 11 bases between the germline ends. The CDR3 totals 12 residues. The CDR3, as DNA: TGTGCCAGCAACCGAGTCCAGCAGCCCCAGCATTTT. This encodes CASNRVQQPQHF.

CDR3 residues: CAWDGGKNTGELFF. The CDR3, as DNA: TGTGCCTGGGACGGGGGGAAGAACACCGGGGAGCTGTTTTTT. The chain is built from TRBV30 and TRBJ2-2; the match to TRBD2 covers 7 bases. Trimming took 5 bases from V and 1 from J; bases not matched to a gene: 4. Germline V gene lookup returns CDR1 GTSNPN and CDR2 SVGIG (reference sequence). CDR3 size: 14 residues.

A remark on this clone: Other DNA sequences in this sample translate to the same CDR3. The chain employs TRBV2 and TRBJ1-5, with 7 bases fitting TRBD1. J gave up 4 bases and V 6 bases, and 6 bases lay outside the gene matches. Germline V gives CDR1 SNHLY, CDR2 FYNNEI. This CDR3 is built from 14 residues. The CDR3 spells CASRKGDSNQPQHF. DNA of the CDR3: TGTGCCAGCAGAAAAGGGGACAGTAATCAGCCCCAGCATTTT. The whole variable domain, remainder taken from reference TRBV2 and TRBJ1-5, is EPEVTQTPSHQVTQMGQEVILRCVPISNHLYFYWYRQILGQKVEFLVSFYNNEISEKSEIFDDQFSVERPDGSNFTLKIRSTKLEDSAMYFCASRKGDSNQPQHFGDGTRLSIL.

This rearrangement joins TRBV15 to TRBJ1-1; D not resolved. The germline CDR1 and CDR2 sequences are LNHNV and YYDKDF (reference sequence). V was pared by 0 bases and J by 0 bases, with 5 bases between. The CDR3 is 14 residues long. CDR3: CATSRDTVNTEAFF. The CDR3 DNA reads TGTGCCACCAGCAGAGACACCGTGAACACTGAAGCTTTCTTT.

This clone was seen once. The genes are TRBV19 and TRBJ2-1; D might be TRBD2 (5 bases). Germline values: CDR1 LNHDA, CDR2 SQIVND (reference sequence). V was cut by 0 bases and J by 5 bases, with 20 bases left in between. The CDR3 spans 18 residues. The CDR3 sequence: CASSIERLATMTNNEQFF. CDR3 DNA: TGTGCCAGTAGTATAGAAAGGCTAGCTACAATGACGAACAATGAGCAGTTCTTC.